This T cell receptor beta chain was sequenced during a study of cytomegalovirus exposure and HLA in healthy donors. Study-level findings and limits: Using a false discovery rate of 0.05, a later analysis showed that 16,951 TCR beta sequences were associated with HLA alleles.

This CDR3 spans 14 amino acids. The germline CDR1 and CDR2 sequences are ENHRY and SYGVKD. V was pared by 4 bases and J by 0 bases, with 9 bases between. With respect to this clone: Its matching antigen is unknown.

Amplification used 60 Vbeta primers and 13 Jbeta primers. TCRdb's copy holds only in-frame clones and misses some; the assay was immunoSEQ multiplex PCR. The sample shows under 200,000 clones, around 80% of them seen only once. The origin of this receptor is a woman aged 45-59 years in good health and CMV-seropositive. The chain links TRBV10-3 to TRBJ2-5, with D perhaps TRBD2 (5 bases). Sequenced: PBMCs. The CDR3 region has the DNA TGTGCCATCAGTGTACCCGGGGACCAAGAGACCCAGTACTTC. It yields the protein CAISVPGDQETQYF.